The rows below give T cell receptor beta chains drawn from one sample of a study of T cells in Graves' hyperthyroidism and ophthalmopathy. TCRdb re-analysed the multiplex PCR reads in MiXCR, keeping a single row per CDR3 protein. The repertoire holds a few hundred thousand distinct CDR3 sequences, with 15% to 19% as singletons. The sample was blood. Receptors originate from a woman younger than 45 with Graves' hyperthyroidism. CDR3s include the opening cysteine and the closing phenylalanine or tryptophan. The D gene is left open where the match is weak. Clone size is shown for a subset of rows, as once, few, many or a class of expanded clone.

>TRBJ2-7|TRBD2|14|many|TRBV28
CASATSGGFKEQYF
TGTGCCAGCGCGACTAGCGGCGGTTTTAAGGAGCAGTACTTC
>TRBJ2-2|.|16|.|TRBV3-1
CASSQLEGLGTGELFF
TGTGCCAGCAGCCAACTAGAGGGCCTAGGCACCGGGGAGCTGTTTTTT
>TRBJ2-7|TRBD2|17|many|TRBV28
CASSLYATLAGEDEQYF
TGTGCCAGCAGTTTATATGCGACGTTAGCGGGAGAGGACGAGCAGTACTTC
>TRBJ2-2|TRBD1|16|once|TRBV4-3
CASSHAGGMETGELFF
TGCGCCAGCAGCCATGCAGGGGGCATGGAGACCGGGGAGCTGTTTTTT
>TRBJ2-2|TRBD2|17|few|TRBV12-3/TRBV12-4
CASSDGRLARLGGELFF
TGTGCCAGCAGCGACGGGAGGCTAGCCAGACTTGGCGGGGAGCTGTTTTTT
>TRBJ2-2|TRBD2|14|few|TRBV20-1
CSATGGGVAGELFF
TGCAGTGCTACGGGGGGAGGGGTGGCCGGGGAGCTGTTTTTT
>TRBJ2-3|.|15|few|TRBV10-3
CATRRREQDTDTQYF
TGTGCCACCCGGAGGAGAGAGCAGGACACAGATACGCAGTATTTT
>TRBJ2-7|.|14|few|TRBV5-1
CASSLTSFIYEQYF
TGCGCCAGCAGCTTGACTAGTTTTATCTACGAGCAGTACTTC
>TRBJ2-1|TRBD2|14|many|TRBV29-1
CSVEVGGSSGEQFF
TGCAGCGTTGAAGTCGGCGGGAGTTCGGGTGAGCAGTTCTTC
>TRBJ2-7|TRBD1|15|many|TRBV9
CASSPDGQGTYEQYF
TGTGCCAGCAGCCCCGATGGACAGGGTACCTACGAGCAGTACTTC
>TRBJ1-3|TRBD1|17|few|TRBV7-3
CASSRDRDEFSGNTIYF
TGTGCCAGCAGCCGGGACAGGGATGAATTTTCTGGAAACACCATATATTTT
>TRBJ2-5|TRBD2|13|many|TRBV6-2/TRBV6-3
CASSKTSGTTQYF
TGTGCCAGCAGTAAGACTAGCGGGACGACCCAGTACTTC
>TRBJ2-1|.|14|.|TRBV7-6
CASSLARGAGEQFF
TGTGCCAGCAGCTTAGCCCGGGGGGCGGGTGAGCAGTTCTTC
>TRBJ2-3|TRBD2|15|many|TRBV7-2
CASSRTSGTTDTQYF
TGTGCCAGCAGCCGGACTAGCGGGACTACAGATACGCAGTATTTT
>TRBJ2-2|TRBD2|16|.|TRBV9
CASSVRLAGGPGELFF
TGTGCCAGCAGCGTCAGACTAGCGGGAGGCCCCGGGGAGCTGTTTTTT
>TRBJ1-2|TRBD1|17|.|TRBV6-2/TRBV6-3
CASSYQPTRQGNYGYTF
TGTGCCAGCAGTTACCAACCCACCCGACAGGGGAACTATGGCTACACCTTC
>TRBJ2-7|TRBD1|15|many|TRBV3-1
CASSQAGTGVYEQYF
TGTGCCAGCAGCCAAGCCGGGACAGGGGTCTACGAGCAGTACTTC
>TRBJ1-3|.|15|many|TRBV10-3
CAISESGLAGNTIYF
TGTGCCATCAGTGAGAGTGGGCTCGCGGGAAACACCATATATTTT
>TRBJ1-4|.|13|.|TRBV29-1
CSVLGEGDEKLFF
TGCAGCGTTCTTGGGGAAGGGGATGAAAAACTGTTTTTT
>TRBJ1-1|.|11|many|TRBV7-2
CASSSRERAFF
TGTGCCAGCAGCTCCCGGGAGAGGGCTTTCTTT
>TRBJ2-2|TRBD2|17|few|TRBV7-9
CASSVTGTSENTGELFF
TGTGCCAGCAGCGTTACCGGGACTAGCGAGAACACCGGGGAGCTGTTTTTT
>TRBJ1-5|.|13|.|TRBV7-9
CASSLDLDQPQHF
TGTGCCAGCAGCTTAGACTTAGATCAGCCCCAGCATTTT
>TRBJ2-7|.|14|few|TRBV20-1
CSASGRVLRHEQYF
TGCAGTGCTAGCGGGCGGGTGCTTAGGCACGAGCAGTACTTC
>TRBJ2-1|TRBD2|16|many|TRBV7-3
CASSLYASGRINEQFF
TGTGCCAGCAGCTTATACGCTAGCGGGAGAATAAATGAGCAGTTCTTC
>TRBJ2-5|.|14|many|TRBV28
CAHRSAGTQETQYF
TGTGCCCACCGATCTGCAGGAACTCAAGAGACCCAGTACTTC
>TRBJ1-2|.|15|many|TRBV3-1
CASSPPGARNHGYTF
TGTGCCAGCAGCCCTCCAGGGGCCCGTAACCATGGCTACACCTTC
>TRBJ2-3|.|14|many|TRBV12-3/TRBV12-4
CASSFSSVTDTQYF
TGTGCCAGCAGTTTCTCCTCGGTTACAGATACGCAGTATTTT
>TRBJ2-7|TRBD1|12|many|TRBV30
CAWKGTGPEQYF
TGTGCCTGGAAGGGGACAGGGCCCGAGCAGTACTTC
>TRBJ1-1|.|13|many|TRBV3-1
CASSHQGNTEAFF
TGTGCCAGCAGCCATCAGGGTAACACTGAAGCTTTCTTT
>TRBJ1-1|TRBD1|13|many|TRBV5-1
CASTGQRNTEAFF
TGCGCCAGCACGGGACAGAGGAACACTGAAGCTTTCTTT
>TRBJ2-2|.|12|.|TRBV3-1
CASSLTFGELFF
TGTGCCAGCAGTTTGACATTCGGGGAGCTGTTTTTT
>TRBJ2-1|TRBD2|16|many|TRBV27
CASRPRTSSYYNEQFF
TGTGCCAGCAGGCCTCGGACTAGCAGCTACTACAATGAGCAGTTCTTC
>TRBJ2-7|.|13|many|TRBV11-2
CASSYGQGGEQYF
TGTGCCAGCAGCTACGGACAAGGCGGGGAGCAGTACTTC
>TRBJ2-2|TRBD2|18|few|TRBV5-1
CASSWGLVPRRNTGELFF
TGCGCCAGCAGCTGGGGACTAGTCCCTCGTCGGAACACCGGGGAGCTGTTTTTT
>TRBJ1-1|.|13|.|TRBV7-9
CASSLERSTEAFF
TGTGCCAGCAGCTTAGAGCGGAGCACTGAAGCTTTCTTT
>TRBJ2-3|.|17|many|TRBV27
CASSLWDSDNVGAQQYF
TGTGCCAGCAGTTTATGGGACTCGGATAATGTCGGTGCACAGCAGTATTTT
>TRBJ2-2|TRBD2|16|.|TRBV7-3
CASSLLGGSATGELFF
TGTGCCAGCAGCTTACTGGGCGGGAGTGCCACCGGGGAGCTGTTTTTT
>TRBJ1-1|TRBD1|16|.|TRBV19
CASSISQGAFNTEAFF
TGTGCCAGTAGTATATCCCAGGGGGCTTTCAACACTGAAGCTTTCTTT
>TRBJ2-1|TRBD2|18|.|TRBV5-1
CASSLAEIAGGPGNEQFF
TGCGCCAGCAGCTTGGCCGAAATAGCGGGAGGGCCGGGCAATGAGCAGTTCTTC
>TRBJ2-7|.|16|many|TRBV11-1
CASSLARGTSTYEQYF
TGTGCCAGCAGCTTAGCCCGCGGGACCTCTACCTACGAGCAGTACTTC